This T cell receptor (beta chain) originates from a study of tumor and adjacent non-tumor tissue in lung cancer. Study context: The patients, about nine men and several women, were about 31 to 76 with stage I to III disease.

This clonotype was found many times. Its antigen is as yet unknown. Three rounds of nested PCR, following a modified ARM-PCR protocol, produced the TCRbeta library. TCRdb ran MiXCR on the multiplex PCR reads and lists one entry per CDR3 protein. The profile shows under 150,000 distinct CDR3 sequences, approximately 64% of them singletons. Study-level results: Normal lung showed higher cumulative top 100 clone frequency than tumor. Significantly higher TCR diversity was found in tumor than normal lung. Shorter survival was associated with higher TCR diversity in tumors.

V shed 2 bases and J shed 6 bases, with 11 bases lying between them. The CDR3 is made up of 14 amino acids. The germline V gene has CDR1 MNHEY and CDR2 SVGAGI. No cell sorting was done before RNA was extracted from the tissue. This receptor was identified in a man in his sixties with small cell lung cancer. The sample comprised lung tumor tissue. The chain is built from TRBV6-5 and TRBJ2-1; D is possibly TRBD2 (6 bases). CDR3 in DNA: TGTGCCAGCAGTTACAGGGTGGGAGGCAATGAGCAGTTCTTC. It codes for CASSYRVGGNEQFF.